Included here is one T cell receptor (beta chain) sequence, with context. Its antigen is undetermined. This sample stems from a study of cytomegalovirus exposure and HLA in healthy donors. CDR1 is SGDLS, CDR2 YYNGEE, per germline. The CDR3 is 16 amino acids. The ends were cut back, 3 bases at V and 2 bases at J, with 18 bases in the middle. While unrecorded immune exposures were likely, the donors were nominally healthy when sampled. 60 Vbeta and 13 Jbeta primers were used in PCR. The assay was immunoSEQ multiplex PCR, and TCRdb's table has in-frame clones only and misses some. Here the sample spans 160,000 or so clones, 75% to 85% being singletons. General study points: From TCR beta sequences, most subjects' HLA-A and HLA-B alleles were reportedly predicted accurately. Trimming of TCR beta V- and J-genes showed a link, identified in a later analysis, to a missense DCLRE1C variant. In an earlier analysis, productive rearrangement rates for most beta V segments clustered near 87% or 30%.

The chain employs TRBV9 and TRBJ2-7, with D tentatively TRBD2 (6 bases). The sequencing sample was made of PBMCs. The receptor was isolated from a man aged 45-65 years in good health and CMV-seropositive. In nucleotides, the CDR3 is TGTGCCAGCAGCGGGGGGATAGGAGGGTCGACCTACGAGCAGTACTTC. It encodes CASSGGIGGSTYEQYF.